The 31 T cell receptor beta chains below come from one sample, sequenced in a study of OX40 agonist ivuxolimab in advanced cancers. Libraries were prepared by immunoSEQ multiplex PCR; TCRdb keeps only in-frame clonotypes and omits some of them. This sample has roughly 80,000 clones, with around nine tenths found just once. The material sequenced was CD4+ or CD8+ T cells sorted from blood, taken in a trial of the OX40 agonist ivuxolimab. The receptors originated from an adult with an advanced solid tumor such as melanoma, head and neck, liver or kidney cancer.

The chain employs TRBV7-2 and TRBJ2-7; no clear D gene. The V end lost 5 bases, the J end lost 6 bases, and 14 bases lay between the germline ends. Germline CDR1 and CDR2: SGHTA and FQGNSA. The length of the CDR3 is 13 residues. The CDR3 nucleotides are TGTGCCAGCAGCCCCCCCCAGGAGCCCGAGCAGTACTTC. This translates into CASSPPQEPEQYF.

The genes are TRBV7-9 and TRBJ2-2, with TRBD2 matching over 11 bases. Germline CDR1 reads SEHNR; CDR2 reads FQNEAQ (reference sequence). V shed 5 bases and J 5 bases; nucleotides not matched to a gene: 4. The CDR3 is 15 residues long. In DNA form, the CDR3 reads TGTGCCAGCAGCCTACGGACTAGCGGGACCGGGGAGCTGTTTTTT. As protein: CASSLRTSGTGELFF.

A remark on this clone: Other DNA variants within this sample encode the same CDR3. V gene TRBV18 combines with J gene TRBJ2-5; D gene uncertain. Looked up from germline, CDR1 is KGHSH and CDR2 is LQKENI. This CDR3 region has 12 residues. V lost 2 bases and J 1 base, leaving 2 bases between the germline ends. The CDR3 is CASSPGQETQYF. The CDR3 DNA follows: TGTGCCAGCTCACCAGGCCAAGAGACCCAGTACTTC. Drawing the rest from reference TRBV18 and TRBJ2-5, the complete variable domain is NAGVMQNPRHLVRRRGQEARLRCSPMKGHSHVYWYRQLPEEGLKFMVYLQKENIIDESGMPKERFSAEFPKEGPSILRIQQVVRGDSAAYFCASSPGQETQYFGPGTRLLVL.

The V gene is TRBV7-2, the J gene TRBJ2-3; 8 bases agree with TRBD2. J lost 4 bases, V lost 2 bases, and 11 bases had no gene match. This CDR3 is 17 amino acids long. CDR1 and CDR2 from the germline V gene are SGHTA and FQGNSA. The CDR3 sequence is CASSLNSGVGSADTQYF. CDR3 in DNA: TGTGCCAGCAGCTTAAATAGCGGGGTGGGGTCCGCAGATACGCAGTATTTT.

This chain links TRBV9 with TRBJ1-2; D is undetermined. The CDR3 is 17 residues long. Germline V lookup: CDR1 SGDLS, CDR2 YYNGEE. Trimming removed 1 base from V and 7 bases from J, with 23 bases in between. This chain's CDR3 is CASSVRIDGPGILGYTF. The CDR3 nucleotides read TGTGCCAGCAGCGTACGAATCGACGGGCCCGGGATTCTTGGCTACACCTTC.

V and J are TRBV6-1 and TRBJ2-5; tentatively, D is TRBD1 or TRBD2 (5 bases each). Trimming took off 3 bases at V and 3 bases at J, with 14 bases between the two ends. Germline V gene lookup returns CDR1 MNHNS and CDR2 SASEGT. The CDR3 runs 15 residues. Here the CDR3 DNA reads TGTGCCAGCAGTGACATGGGGACGTCCGAAGAGACCCAGTACTTC. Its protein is CASSDMGTSEETQYF.

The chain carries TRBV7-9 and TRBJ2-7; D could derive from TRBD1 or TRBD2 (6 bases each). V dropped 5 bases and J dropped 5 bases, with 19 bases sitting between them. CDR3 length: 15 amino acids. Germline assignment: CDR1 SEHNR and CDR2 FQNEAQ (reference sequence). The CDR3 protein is CASSPRGLLENEQYF. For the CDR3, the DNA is TGTGCCAGCAGCCCCAGGGGACTTCTGGAGAACGAGCAGTACTTC.

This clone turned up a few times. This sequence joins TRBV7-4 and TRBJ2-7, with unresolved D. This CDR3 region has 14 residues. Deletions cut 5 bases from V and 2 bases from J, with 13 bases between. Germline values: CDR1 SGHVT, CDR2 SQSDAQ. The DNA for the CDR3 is TGTGCCAGCAGCATGGCCTCCGTCGCCTACGAGCAGTACTTC. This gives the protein CASSMASVAYEQYF.

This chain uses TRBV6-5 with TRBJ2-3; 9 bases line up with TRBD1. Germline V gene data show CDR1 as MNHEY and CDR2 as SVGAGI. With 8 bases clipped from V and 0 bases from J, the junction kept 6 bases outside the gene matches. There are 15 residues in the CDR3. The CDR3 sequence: CASALGQGSTDTQYF. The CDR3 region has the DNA TGTGCCAGCGCTTTGGGACAGGGCAGCACAGATACGCAGTATTTT.

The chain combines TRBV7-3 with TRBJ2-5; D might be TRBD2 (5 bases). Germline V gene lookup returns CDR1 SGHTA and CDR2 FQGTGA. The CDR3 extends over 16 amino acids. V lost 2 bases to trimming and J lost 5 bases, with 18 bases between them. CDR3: CASSLSTRRVGETQYF. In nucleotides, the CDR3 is TGTGCCAGCAGCTTATCTACGCGGCGGGTCGGGGAGACCCAGTACTTC.

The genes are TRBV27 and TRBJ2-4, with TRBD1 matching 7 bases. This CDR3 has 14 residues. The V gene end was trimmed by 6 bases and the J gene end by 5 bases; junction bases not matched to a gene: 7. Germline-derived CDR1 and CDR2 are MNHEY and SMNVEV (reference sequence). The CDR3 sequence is CASRPTGPQNIQYF. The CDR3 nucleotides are TGTGCCAGCAGACCGACAGGGCCACAAAACATTCAGTACTTC.

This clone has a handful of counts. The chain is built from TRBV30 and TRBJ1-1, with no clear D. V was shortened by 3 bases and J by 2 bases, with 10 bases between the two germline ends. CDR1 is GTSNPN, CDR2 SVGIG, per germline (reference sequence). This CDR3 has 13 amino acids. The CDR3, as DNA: TGTGCCTGGAGCCTCAGGAGTAACACTGAAGCTTTCTTT. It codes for CAWSLRSNTEAFF.

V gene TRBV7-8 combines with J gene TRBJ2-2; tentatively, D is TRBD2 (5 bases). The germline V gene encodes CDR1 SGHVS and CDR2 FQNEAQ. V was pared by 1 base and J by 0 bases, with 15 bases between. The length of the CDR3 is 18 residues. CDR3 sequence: CASSLVTPGLSNTGELFF. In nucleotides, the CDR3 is TGTGCCAGCAGCTTAGTGACCCCTGGACTGTCGAACACCGGGGAGCTGTTTTTT.

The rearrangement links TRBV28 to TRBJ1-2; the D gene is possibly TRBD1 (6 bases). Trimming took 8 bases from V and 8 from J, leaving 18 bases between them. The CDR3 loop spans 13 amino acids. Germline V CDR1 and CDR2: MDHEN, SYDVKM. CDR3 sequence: CASRLYQGSGYTF. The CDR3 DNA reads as TGTGCCAGCCGCTTGTACCAGGGGTCGGGCTACACCTTC.

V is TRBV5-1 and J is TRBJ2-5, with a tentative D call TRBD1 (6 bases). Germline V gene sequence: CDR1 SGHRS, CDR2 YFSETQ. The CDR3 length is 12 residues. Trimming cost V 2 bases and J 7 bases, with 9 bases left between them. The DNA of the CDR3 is TGCGCCAGCAGCTTTGAGGGGGTGACCCAGTACTTC. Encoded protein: CASSFEGVTQYF.

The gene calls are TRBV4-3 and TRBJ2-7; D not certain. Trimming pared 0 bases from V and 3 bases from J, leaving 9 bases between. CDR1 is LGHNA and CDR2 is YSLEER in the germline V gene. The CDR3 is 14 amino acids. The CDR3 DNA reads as TGCGCCAGCAGCCAAGAACACAGCTACTACGAGCAGTACTTC. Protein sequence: CASSQEHSYYEQYF.

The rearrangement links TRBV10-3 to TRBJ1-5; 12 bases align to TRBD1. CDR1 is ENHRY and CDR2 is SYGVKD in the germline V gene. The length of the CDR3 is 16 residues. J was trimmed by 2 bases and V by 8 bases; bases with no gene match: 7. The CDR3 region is CAISGTGGMGNQPQHF. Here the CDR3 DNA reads TGTGCCATCTCCGGGACAGGGGGCATGGGCAATCAGCCCCAGCATTTT.

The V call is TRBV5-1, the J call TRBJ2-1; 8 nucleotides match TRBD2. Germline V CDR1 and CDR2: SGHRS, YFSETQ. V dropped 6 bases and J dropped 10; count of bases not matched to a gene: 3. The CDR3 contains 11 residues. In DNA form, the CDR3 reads TGCGCCAGCACCCGGGGGGGAGAGCAGTTCTTC. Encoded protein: CASTRGGEQFF.

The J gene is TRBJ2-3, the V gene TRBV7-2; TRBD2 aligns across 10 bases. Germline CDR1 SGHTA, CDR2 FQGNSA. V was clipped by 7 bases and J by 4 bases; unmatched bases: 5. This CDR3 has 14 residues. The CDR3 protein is CASNPSGRADTQYF. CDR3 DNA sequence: TGTGCCAGCAATCCTAGCGGGAGAGCAGATACGCAGTATTTT.

The CDR3 DNA sequence: TGTGCCAGCAGTGAGTGGGATAGGAATCAGCCCCAGCATTTT. Translation: CASSEWDRNQPQHF. This chain links TRBV2 with TRBJ1-5; D call uncertain. V was shortened by 3 bases and J by 4 bases, with 10 bases between the two germline ends. The CDR3 spans 14 residues. In germline, CDR1 is SNHLY, CDR2 FYNNEI. The full variable domain, rest sourced from reference TRBV2 and TRBJ1-5, is EPEVTQTPSHQVTQMGQEVILRCVPISNHLYFYWYRQILGQKVEFLVSFYNNEISEKSEIFDDQFSVERPDGSNFTLKIRSTKLEDSAMYFCASSEWDRNQPQHFGDGTRLSIL.

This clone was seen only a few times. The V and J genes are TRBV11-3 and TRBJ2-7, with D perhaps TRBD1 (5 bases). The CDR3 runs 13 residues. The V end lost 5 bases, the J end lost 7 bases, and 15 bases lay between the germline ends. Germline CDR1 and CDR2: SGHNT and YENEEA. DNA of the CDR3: TGTGCCAGCAGCCCCGGCCCTAACAGGGAGCAGTACTTC. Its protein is CASSPGPNREQYF.

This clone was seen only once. The CDR3 reads CASSPRDRGETQYF. In DNA, the CDR3 is TGTGCCAGCTCACCACGGGACAGGGGAGAGACCCAGTACTTC. V is TRBV18 and J is TRBJ2-5; 10 bases are shared with TRBD1. Germline V gene sequence: CDR1 KGHSH, CDR2 LQKENI. Unmatched junction bases numbered 0, after V lost 1 base and J lost 4 bases. This CDR3 comprises 14 residues.

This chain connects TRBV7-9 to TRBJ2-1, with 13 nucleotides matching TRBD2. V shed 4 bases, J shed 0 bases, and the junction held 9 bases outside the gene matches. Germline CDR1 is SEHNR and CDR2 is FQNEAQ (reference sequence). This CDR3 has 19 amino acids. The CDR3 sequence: CASSSITSGRAPSYNEQFF. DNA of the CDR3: TGTGCCAGCAGCTCCATAACTAGCGGGAGGGCCCCCTCCTACAATGAGCAGTTCTTC.

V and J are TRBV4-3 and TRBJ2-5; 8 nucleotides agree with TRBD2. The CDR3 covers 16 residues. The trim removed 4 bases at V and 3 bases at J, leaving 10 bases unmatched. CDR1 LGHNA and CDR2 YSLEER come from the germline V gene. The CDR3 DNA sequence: TGCGCCAGCAGCCCCCATGGGGGAGCGGGAGAAGAGACCCAGTACTTC. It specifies CASSPHGGAGEETQYF.

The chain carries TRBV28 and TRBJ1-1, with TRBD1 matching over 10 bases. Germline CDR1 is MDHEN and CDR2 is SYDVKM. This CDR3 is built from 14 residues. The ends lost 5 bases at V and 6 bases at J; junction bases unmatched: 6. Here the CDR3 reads CASSPGDRGPEAFF. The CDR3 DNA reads TGTGCCAGCAGTCCCGGGGACAGGGGTCCTGAAGCTTTCTTT.

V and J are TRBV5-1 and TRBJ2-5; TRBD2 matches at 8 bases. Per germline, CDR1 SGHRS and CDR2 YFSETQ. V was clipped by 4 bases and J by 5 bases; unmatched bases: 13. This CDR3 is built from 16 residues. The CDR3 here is CASSLGREGSGETQYF. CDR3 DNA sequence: TGCGCCAGCAGCCTGGGTCGGGAGGGTTCAGGGGAGACCCAGTACTTC.

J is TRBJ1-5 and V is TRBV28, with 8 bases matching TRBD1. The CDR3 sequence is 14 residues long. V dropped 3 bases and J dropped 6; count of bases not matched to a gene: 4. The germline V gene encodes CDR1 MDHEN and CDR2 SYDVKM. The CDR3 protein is CASSFLDRVQPQHF. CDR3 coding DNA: TGTGCCAGCAGTTTCTTGGACAGGGTTCAGCCCCAGCATTTT.

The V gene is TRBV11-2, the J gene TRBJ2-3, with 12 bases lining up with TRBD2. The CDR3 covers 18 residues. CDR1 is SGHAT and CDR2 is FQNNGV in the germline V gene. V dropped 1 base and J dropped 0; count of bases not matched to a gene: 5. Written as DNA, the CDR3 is TGTGCCAGCAGCTTAGCACCCGGGACTAGCGGGAGCACAGATACGCAGTATTTT. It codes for CASSLAPGTSGSTDTQYF. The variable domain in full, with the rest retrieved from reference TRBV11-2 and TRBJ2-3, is EAGVAQSPRYKIIEKRQSVAFWCNPISGHATLYWYQQILGQGPKLLIQFQNNGVVDDSQLPKDRFSAERLKGVDSTLKIQPAKLEDSAVYLCASSLAPGTSGSTDTQYFGPGTRLTVL.

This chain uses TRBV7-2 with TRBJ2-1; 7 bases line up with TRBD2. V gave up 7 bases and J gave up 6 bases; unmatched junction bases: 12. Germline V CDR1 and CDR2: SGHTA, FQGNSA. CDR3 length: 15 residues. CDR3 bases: TGTGCCAGCAACTTGCTGGGAGCGGGGAGCAATGAGCAGTTCTTC. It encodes CASNLLGAGSNEQFF.

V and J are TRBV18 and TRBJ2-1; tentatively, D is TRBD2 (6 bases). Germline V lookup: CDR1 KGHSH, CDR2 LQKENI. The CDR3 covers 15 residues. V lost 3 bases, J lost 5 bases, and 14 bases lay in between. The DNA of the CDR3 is TGTGCCAGCTCACCTACCGGGACTTACAACAATGAGCAGTTCTTC. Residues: CASSPTGTYNNEQFF.

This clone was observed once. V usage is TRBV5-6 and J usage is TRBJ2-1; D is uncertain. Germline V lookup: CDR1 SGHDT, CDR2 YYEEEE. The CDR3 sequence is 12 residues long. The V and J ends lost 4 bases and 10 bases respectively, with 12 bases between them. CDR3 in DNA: TGTGCCAGCAGCGCCGACTCAGGAGAGCAGTTCTTC. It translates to CASSADSGEQFF.